Sequencing of this T cell receptor (beta chain) was carried out in a study of human T cells and chemical hapten exposure. As for time point: healthy volunteer bleed at 6 weeks. Unfractionated whole blood served as the source for total RNA extraction. Individual cDNA molecules in this library carried unique molecular identifiers. In TCRdb, the RACE reads were re-called with MiXCR into one record per CDR3 protein. The table shows fewer than 100,000 distinct CDR3 sequences, with around 9.4% occurring only once. This clonotype was seen a few times. The receptor's source is a female donor in good health. Some clones in this sample may be carry-over from other donors' samples. The sequenced sample consisted of whole blood.

The CDR3, as DNA: TGTGCCAGCACCAAAGGGGGGGAGAGTATGAACACTGAAGCTTTCTTT. Translating gives CASTKGGESMNTEAFF. The J gene is TRBJ1-1, the V gene TRBV6-5; D might be TRBD1 (6 bases). This CDR3 contains 16 residues. Germline V CDR1 and CDR2: MNHEY, SVGAGI. Trimming took off 7 bases at V and 0 bases at J, with 18 bases between the two ends.